The rows below give T cell receptor beta chains drawn from one sample of a study of T-cell memory formation after mild COVID-19. TCRdb re-analysed the 5' RACE reads in MiXCR, keeping a single row per CDR3 protein. The table has roughly 340,000 distinct CDR3 sequences, 20% to 25% seen once. Sequencing was carried out using PBMCs or a T cell subset sorted from them (not recorded which). These TCRs come from a man between 18 and 29 years old who had mild COVID-19 (a few samples of this study predate the infection). Cell type and time point are not known. Each CDR3 is given with its conserved first and last residue. A D gene is named only where the DNA matches it firmly.

v_gene: TRBV9; j_gene: TRBJ2-5; d_gene: NA; CDR3aa: CASSPRGGGSIETQYF
v_gene: TRBV12-3/TRBV12-4; j_gene: TRBJ2-1; d_gene: TRBD1; CDR3aa: CASSTGQGPYNEQFF
v_gene: TRBV28; j_gene: TRBJ2-1; d_gene: TRBD2; CDR3aa: CASSLKGAGGYEQFF
v_gene: TRBV28; j_gene: TRBJ2-5; d_gene: NA; CDR3aa: CASSFQSQETQYF
v_gene: TRBV20-1; j_gene: TRBJ1-1; d_gene: TRBD1; CDR3aa: CSAKDRLNTEAFF
v_gene: TRBV4-2; j_gene: TRBJ2-3; d_gene: TRBD2; CDR3aa: CASSQGGGDTDTQYF
v_gene: TRBV4-1; j_gene: TRBJ2-2; d_gene: NA; CDR3aa: CASSSGETGELFF
v_gene: TRBV30; j_gene: TRBJ1-5; d_gene: NA; CDR3aa: CAWSVRGYQPQHF
v_gene: TRBV5-1; j_gene: TRBJ2-5; d_gene: TRBD2; CDR3aa: CASSPRTSGVGETQYF
v_gene: TRBV7-8; j_gene: TRBJ1-1; d_gene: NA; CDR3aa: CASSLRRPDGTEAFF
v_gene: TRBV5-8; j_gene: TRBJ1-2; d_gene: NA; CDR3aa: CASEPRTANYGYTF
v_gene: TRBV7-2; j_gene: TRBJ1-2; d_gene: NA; CDR3aa: CASSPRWEGGGYTF
v_gene: TRBV13; j_gene: TRBJ1-5; d_gene: NA; CDR3aa: CASSLQSIGNQPQHF
v_gene: TRBV5-5; j_gene: TRBJ2-7; d_gene: TRBD1; CDR3aa: CASSPENPGTGVYEQYF
v_gene: TRBV7-2; j_gene: TRBJ2-3; d_gene: NA; CDR3aa: CASSFVPDTQYF
v_gene: TRBV30; j_gene: TRBJ2-3; d_gene: NA; CDR3aa: CAWSVGWSDTQYF
v_gene: TRBV5-1; j_gene: TRBJ2-7; d_gene: TRBD2; CDR3aa: CASSLTSGAYEQYF
v_gene: TRBV2; j_gene: TRBJ2-1; d_gene: TRBD1; CDR3aa: CASTSTGGASNEQFF
v_gene: TRBV5-1; j_gene: TRBJ2-3; d_gene: TRBD1; CDR3aa: CASRTATGAASTDTQYF
v_gene: TRBV12-3/TRBV12-4; j_gene: TRBJ2-5; d_gene: TRBD2; CDR3aa: CASRDSSGGETQYF
v_gene: TRBV20-1; j_gene: TRBJ2-5; d_gene: TRBD2; CDR3aa: CSATPGTSGETQYF
v_gene: TRBV9; j_gene: TRBJ2-5; d_gene: NA; CDR3aa: CASSVDSRGYQETQYF
v_gene: TRBV20-1; j_gene: TRBJ1-6; d_gene: NA; CDR3aa: CSAVERGRNSPLHF
v_gene: TRBV7-2; j_gene: TRBJ2-1; d_gene: TRBD2; CDR3aa: CASSLLAGGRYNEQFF
v_gene: TRBV7-9; j_gene: TRBJ2-1; d_gene: NA; CDR3aa: CASSSGAEVNEQFF
v_gene: TRBV7-8; j_gene: TRBJ2-1; d_gene: TRBD2; CDR3aa: CASRLNLAGVASNNEQFF
v_gene: TRBV27; j_gene: TRBJ1-1; d_gene: NA; CDR3aa: CASSPPGGTAFF
v_gene: TRBV7-9; j_gene: TRBJ1-1; d_gene: NA; CDR3aa: CASSAWRGARTEAFF
v_gene: TRBV7-9; j_gene: TRBJ1-1; d_gene: NA; CDR3aa: CASSLRGRGTEAFF